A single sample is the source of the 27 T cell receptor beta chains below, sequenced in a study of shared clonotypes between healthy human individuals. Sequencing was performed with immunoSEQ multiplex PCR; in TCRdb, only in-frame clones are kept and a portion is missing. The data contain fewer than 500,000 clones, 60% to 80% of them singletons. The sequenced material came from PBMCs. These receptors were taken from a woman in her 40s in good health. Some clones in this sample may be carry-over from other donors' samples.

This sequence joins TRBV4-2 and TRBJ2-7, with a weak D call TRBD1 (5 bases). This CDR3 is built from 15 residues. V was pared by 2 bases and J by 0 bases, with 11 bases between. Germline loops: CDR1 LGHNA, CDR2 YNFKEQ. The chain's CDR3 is CASSQIVGASYEQYF. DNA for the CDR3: TGTGCCAGCAGCCAAATAGTTGGGGCCTCCTACGAGCAGTACTTC.

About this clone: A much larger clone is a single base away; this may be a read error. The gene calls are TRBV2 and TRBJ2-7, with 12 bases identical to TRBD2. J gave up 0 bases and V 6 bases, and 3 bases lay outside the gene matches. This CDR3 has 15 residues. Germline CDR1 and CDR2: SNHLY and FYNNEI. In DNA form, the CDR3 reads TGTGCCAGCAGGGAGACTAGCGGGAGCTCCTACGAGCAGTACTTC. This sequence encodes CASRETSGSSYEQYF.

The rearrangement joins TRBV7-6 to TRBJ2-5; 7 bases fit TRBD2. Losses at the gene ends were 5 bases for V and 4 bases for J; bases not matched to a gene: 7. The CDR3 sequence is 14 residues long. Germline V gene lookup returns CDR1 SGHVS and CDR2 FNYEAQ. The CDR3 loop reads CASSARGSRETQYF. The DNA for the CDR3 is TGTGCCAGCAGCGCCCGCGGGAGTCGAGAGACCCAGTACTTC. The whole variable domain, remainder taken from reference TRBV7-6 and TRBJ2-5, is GAGVSQSPRYKVTKRGQDVALRCDPISGHVSLYWYRQALGQGPEFLTYFNYEAQQDKSGLPNDRFSAERPEGSISTLTIQRTEQRDSAMYRCASSARGSRETQYFGPGTRLLVL.

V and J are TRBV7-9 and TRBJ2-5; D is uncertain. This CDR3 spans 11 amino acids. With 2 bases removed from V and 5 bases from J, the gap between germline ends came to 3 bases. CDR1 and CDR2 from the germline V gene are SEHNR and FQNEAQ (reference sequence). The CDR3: CASSLYETQYF. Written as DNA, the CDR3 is TGTGCCAGCAGCTTATATGAGACCCAGTACTTC.

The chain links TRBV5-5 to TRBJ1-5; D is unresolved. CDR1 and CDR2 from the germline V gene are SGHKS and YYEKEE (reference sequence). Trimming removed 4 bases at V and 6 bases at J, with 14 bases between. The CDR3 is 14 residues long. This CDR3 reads CASSVGGLGQPQHF. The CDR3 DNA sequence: TGTGCCAGCAGCGTAGGAGGGTTGGGTCAGCCCCAGCATTTT.

The CDR3 nucleotides read TGTGCCAGTAGTATAGATAGGACGGGGAATGAGCAGTTCTTC. Its protein is CASSIDRTGNEQFF. The chain recombines TRBV19 with TRBJ2-1; TRBD2 might be the D (5 bases). There are 14 residues in the CDR3. Trimming removed 0 bases at V and 7 bases at J, with 10 bases between. Per germline, CDR1 LNHDA and CDR2 SQIVND (reference sequence).

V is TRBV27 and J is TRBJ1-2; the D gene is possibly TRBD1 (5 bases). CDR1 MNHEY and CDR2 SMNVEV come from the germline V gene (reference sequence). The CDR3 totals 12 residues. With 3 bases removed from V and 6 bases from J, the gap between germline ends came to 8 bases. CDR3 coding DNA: TGTGCCAGCAGTTTTCAGGGAGATGGCTACACCTTC. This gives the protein CASSFQGDGYTF.

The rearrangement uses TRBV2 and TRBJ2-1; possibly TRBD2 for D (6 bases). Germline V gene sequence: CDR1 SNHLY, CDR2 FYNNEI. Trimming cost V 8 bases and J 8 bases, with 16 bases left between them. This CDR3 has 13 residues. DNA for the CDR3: TGTGCCAGCGCCCTTCGACTAGTCGATGAGCAGTTCTTC. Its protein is CASALRLVDEQFF.

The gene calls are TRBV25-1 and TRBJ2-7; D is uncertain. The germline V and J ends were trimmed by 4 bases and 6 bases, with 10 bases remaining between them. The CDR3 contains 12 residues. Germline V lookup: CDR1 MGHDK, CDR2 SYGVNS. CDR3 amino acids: CASSAQYSEQYF. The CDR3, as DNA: TGTGCCAGCAGTGCTCAATATTCCGAGCAGTACTTC.

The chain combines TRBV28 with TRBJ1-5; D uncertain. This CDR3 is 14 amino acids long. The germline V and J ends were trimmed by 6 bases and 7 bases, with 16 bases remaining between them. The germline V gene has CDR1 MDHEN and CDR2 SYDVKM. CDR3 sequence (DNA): TGTGCCAGCAGCCCCAGGTTGGGTGACCAGCCCCAGCATTTT. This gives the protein CASSPRLGDQPQHF.

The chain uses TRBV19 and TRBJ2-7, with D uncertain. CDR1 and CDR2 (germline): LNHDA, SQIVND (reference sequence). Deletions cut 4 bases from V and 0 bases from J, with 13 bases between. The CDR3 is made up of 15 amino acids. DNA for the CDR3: TGTGCCAGTAGTACGTCCGTTTGGAGCTCCTACGAGCAGTACTTC. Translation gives CASSTSVWSSYEQYF.

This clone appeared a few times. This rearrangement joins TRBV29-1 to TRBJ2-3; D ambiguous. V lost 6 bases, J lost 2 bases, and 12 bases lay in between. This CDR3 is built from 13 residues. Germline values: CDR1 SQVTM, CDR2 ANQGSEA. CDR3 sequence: CSVFGSYTDTQYF. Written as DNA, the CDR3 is TGCAGCGTCTTTGGCAGCTACACAGATACGCAGTATTTT.

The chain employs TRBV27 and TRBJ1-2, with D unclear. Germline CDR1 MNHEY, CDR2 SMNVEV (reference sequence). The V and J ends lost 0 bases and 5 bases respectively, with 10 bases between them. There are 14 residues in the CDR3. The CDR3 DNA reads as TGTGCCAGCAGTTTATCTATGGCCGCTTATGGCTACACCTTC. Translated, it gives CASSLSMAAYGYTF.

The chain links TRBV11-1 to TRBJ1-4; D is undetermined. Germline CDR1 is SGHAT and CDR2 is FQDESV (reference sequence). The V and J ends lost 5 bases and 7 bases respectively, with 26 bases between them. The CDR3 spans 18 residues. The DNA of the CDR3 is TGTGCCAGCAGCCCTAGTCTACCTGGTGTCTGGTCGGGTGAAAAACTGTTTTTT. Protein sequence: CASSPSLPGVWSGEKLFF.

The CDR3 DNA follows: TGTGCCAGCAGCCCCCAGGACAGGGACGAGTACGAGCAGTACTTC. Translation gives CASSPQDRDEYEQYF. The chain has TRBV7-3 and TRBJ2-7; TRBD1 aligns across 8 bases. Per germline, CDR1 SGHTA and CDR2 FQGTGA. V was pared by 5 bases and J by 4 bases, with 10 bases of the junction left unmatched. This CDR3 region has 15 residues.

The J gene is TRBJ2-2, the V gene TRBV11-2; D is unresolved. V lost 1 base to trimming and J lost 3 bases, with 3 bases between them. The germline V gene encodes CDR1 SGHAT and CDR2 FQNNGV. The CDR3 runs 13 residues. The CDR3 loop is CASSLGYTGELFF. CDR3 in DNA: TGTGCCAGCAGCTTAGGGTACACCGGGGAGCTGTTTTTT.

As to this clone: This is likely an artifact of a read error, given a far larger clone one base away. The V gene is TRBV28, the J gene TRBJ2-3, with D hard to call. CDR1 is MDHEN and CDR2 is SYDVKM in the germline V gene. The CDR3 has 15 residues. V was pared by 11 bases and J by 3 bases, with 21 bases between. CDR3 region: CAGSSASFETDTQYF. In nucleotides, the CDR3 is TGTGCCGGCTCTTCGGCTAGTTTCGAGACAGATACGCAGTATTTT.

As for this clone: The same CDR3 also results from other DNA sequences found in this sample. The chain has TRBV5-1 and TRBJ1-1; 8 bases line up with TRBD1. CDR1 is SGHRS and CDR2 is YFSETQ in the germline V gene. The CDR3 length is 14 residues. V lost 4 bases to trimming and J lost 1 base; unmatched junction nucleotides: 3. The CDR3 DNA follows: TGCGCCAGCAGCCCTGGGACAGGGAACACTGAAGCTTTCTTT. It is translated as CASSPGTGNTEAFF.

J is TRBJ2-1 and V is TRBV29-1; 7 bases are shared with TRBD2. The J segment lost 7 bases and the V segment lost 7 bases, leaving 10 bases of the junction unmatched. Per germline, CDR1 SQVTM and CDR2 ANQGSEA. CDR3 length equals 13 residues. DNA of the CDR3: TGCAGCGGTAGGGAGGGAGTGGGGAATGAGCAGTTCTTC. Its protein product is CSGREGVGNEQFF.

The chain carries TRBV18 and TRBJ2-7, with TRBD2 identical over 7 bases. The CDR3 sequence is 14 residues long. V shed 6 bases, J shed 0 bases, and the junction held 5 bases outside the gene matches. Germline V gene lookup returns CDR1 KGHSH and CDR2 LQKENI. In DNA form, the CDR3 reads TGTGCCAGCTCTGGAGCGGGAAGCTCCTACGAGCAGTACTTC. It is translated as CASSGAGSSYEQYF.

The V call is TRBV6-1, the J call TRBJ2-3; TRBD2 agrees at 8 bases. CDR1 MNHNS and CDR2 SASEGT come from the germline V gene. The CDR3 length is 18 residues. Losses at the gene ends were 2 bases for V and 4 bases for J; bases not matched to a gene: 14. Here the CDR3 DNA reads TGTGCCAGCAGTGAAAAAAGGACTAGCTGGCGAGGTGCAGATACGCAGTATTTT. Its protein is CASSEKRTSWRGADTQYF.

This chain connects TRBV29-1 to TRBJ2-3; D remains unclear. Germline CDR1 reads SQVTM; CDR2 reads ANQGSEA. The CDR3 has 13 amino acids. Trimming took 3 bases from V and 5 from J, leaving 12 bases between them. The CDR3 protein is CSVEPPLLDTQYF. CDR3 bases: TGCAGCGTTGAGCCTCCTCTTCTAGATACGCAGTATTTT.

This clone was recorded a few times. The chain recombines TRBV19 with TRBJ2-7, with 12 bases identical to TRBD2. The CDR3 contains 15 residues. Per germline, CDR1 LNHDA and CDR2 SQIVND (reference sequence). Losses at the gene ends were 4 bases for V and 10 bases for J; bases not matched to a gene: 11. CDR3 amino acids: CASSTRLAGAQTQYF. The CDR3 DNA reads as TGTGCCAGTAGTACCAGACTAGCGGGAGCGCAGACTCAGTACTTC.

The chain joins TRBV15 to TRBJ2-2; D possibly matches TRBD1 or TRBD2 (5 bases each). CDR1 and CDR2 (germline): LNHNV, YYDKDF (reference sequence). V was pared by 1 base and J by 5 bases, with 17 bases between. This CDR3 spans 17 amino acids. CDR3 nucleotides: TGTGCCACCAGCAGAGTCCTGTTCCGGGGCAAAACCGGGGAGCTGTTTTTT. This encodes CATSRVLFRGKTGELFF.

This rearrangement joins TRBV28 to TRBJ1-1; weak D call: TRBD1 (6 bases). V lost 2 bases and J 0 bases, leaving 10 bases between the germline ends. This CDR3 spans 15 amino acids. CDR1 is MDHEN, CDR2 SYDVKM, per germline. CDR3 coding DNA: TGTGCCAGCAGTTTAACAGGGTGGGTGAACACTGAAGCTTTCTTT. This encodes CASSLTGWVNTEAFF.

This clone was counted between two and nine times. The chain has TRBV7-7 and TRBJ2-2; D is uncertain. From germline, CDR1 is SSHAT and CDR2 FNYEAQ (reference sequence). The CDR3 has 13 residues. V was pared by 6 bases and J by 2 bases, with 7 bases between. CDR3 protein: CASSPGNTGELFF. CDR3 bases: TGTGCCAGCAGTCCAGGAAACACCGGGGAGCTGTTTTTT.

The CDR3 DNA reads TGTGCCAGCAGTCCATCAGACAGGATTAGGACAGATACGCAGTATTTT. Translation gives CASSPSDRIRTDTQYF. J is TRBJ2-3 and V is TRBV28, with a weak D call TRBD1 (6 bases). With 5 bases removed from V and 3 bases from J, the gap between germline ends came to 18 bases. Looked up from germline, CDR1 is MDHEN and CDR2 is SYDVKM. The CDR3 length is 16 residues.